This T cell receptor beta chain originates from a study of blood T cell repertoires in COVID-19. Background on the study: Specimens from acute and convalescent COVID-19 originated in the United States, Italy and Spain. Sample material is recorded as cDNA or gDNA derived from T cells, B-cell-depleted T cells, or PBMCs.

Trimming removed 6 bases from V and 0 bases from J, with 8 bases in between. Germline V CDR1 and CDR2: ENHRY, SYGVKD. This CDR3 contains 13 residues. As processed by the authors: By means of reference gene primer amplification, nucleated cell counts were estimated. Sequencing was performed with immunoSEQ multiplex PCR; in TCRdb, only in-frame clones are kept and a portion is missing. V, J and clone size are taken as reported in that table, and D and trimming were inferred from the DNA itself. Among about 120,000 clones, more than 70% were seen once, and the ten largest hold about 3.8%. The clonotype originates from a man aged 55 to 70 with acute or convalescent COVID-19. The sample comprised peripheral blood. The chain has TRBV10-3 and TRBJ1-1; D is undetermined. The CDR3 DNA reads as TGTGCCATCAGCGCCGGGGTGAACACTGAAGCTTTCTTT. Protein product: CAISAGVNTEAFF.